Listed below are T cell receptor beta chains from one sample, sequenced in a study of blood T cell repertoires in COVID-19. Assay used: immunoSEQ multiplex PCR; TCRdb lists only in-frame clones, some missing. This sample yields about 51,000 clones, of which 80% to 95% are seen a single time; 3.1% belongs to the top ten. Sequencing was carried out using peripheral blood. These receptor sequences come from a man over 45 with acute or convalescent COVID-19. CDR3s include the opening cysteine and the closing phenylalanine or tryptophan.

TRBJ2-6	TRBV3-1/TRBV3-2	CASSQVLAGATGANVLTF
TRBJ2-3	TRBV3-1/TRBV3-2	CASRALAGRGTDTQYF
TRBJ1-1	TRBV15	CATRPGTGPWGAFF
TRBJ2-1	TRBV5-1	CASSLVGLEQFF
TRBJ1-1	TRBV27	CASSLSGGANTEAFF
TRBJ2-7	TRBV20-1	CSASSSASGGLSYEQYF
TRBJ1-1	TRBV30	CAWSGGGTGIMNTEAFF
TRBJ2-7	TRBV6-5	CASTRDLIYEQYF
TRBJ2-1	TRBV27	CASSPERGRWQFF
TRBJ1-1	TRBV9	CASSGGAAHYNTEAFF
TRBJ1-1	TRBV9	CASSATGTLNTEAFF
TRBJ1-2	TRBV7-2	CASTDRGRDGYTF
TRBJ1-1	TRBV12-5	CASGPPARAVNTEAFF
TRBJ2-7	TRBV28	CASKVGGDGSSYEQYF
TRBJ2-3	TRBV14	CASSQAIQSTDTQYF
TRBJ1-1	TRBV5-1	CASSESGPTQAFF
TRBJ2-1	TRBV5-1	CASSLAGNYNEQFF
TRBJ2-7	TRBV14	CASSPRVGQGAGEQYF
TRBJ1-4	TRBV5-1	CASSWGQVATNEKLFF
TRBJ2-5	TRBV6-5	CASTMRTGQETQYF
TRBJ2-5	TRBV27	CASSRTNFGLAGAETQYF
TRBJ1-5	TRBV30	CAWSGGGPQPQHF
TRBJ2-1	TRBV29-1	CSAYRAYNEQFF
TRBJ1-5	TRBV6-5	CASSHDRGNQPQHF
TRBJ1-1	TRBV25-1	CASTRNTEAFF
TRBJ2-7	TRBV6-5	CASRSAASYEQYF
TRBJ2-7	TRBV12-3/TRBV12-4	CASSSQAYEQYF
TRBJ1-1	TRBV5-1	CASSYGDSTGEKAFF
TRBJ2-5	TRBV24-1	CATSPGSSGGSETQYF
TRBJ2-4	TRBV19	CATKRRDILAIQYF
TRBJ2-1	TRBV5-4	CASSLEEGTYNEQFF
TRBJ2-5	TRBV2	CASSDSRDSYQETQYF
TRBJ1-1	TRBV5-5	CASSLDAGTTNTEAFF